The entry below describes one TCR beta chain. Authors' methods: Amplification with reference gene primers provided the estimates of nucleated cell counts. Generated by immunoSEQ multiplex PCR, the TCRdb table keeps only in-frame clones and is missing some. D and trimming come from the DNA, and the V and J calls and clone size come from that table. Of roughly 280,000 clones in the sample, around 86% were seen once. This sample stems from a study of blood T cell repertoires in COVID-19. Across the whole study: Some COVID-19 samples were acute and others convalescent; all came from the United States, Italy and Spain.

CDR3 size: 18 residues. The J segment lost 6 bases and the V segment lost 5 bases, leaving 13 bases of the junction unmatched. The germline CDR1 and CDR2 sequences are LNHDA and SQIVND (reference sequence). Input material: peripheral blood. The chain is built from TRBV19 and TRBJ2-1, with 13 bases matching TRBD2. The TCR sequence derives from a man aged 18 to 29 with active or convalescent COVID-19. CDR3 region: CASSVTSGGAGQPNEQFF. As DNA, the CDR3 is TGTGCCAGTAGTGTCACTAGCGGGGGGGCTGGTCAACCCAATGAGCAGTTCTTC.